The T cell receptor (beta chain) described here comes from a study of T-cell memory formation after mild COVID-19. The study's findings and limits: The SARS-CoV-2 specificity of second-wave clones reaching peak at day 37 remained unverified.

The CDR3 contains 11 residues. Trimming cost V 6 bases and J 5 bases, with 6 bases left between them. The germline gives CDR1 MDHEN, CDR2 SYDVKM. This clonotype was detected only a few times. Its specificity is not known. TCRdb independently ran MiXCR on the 5' RACE reads; one entry per CDR3 protein. The sample consists of 340,000 or so distinct CDR3 sequences, over 10% of them appearing once. This chain joins TRBV28 and TRBJ2-3; D uncertain. The TCR was taken from a man younger than 35 who had mild COVID-19 (a few samples of this study predate the infection). Cell type and time point are not known. The sequencing sample was made of PBMCs or a T cell subset sorted from them (not recorded which). The CDR3 reads CASSRLDTQYF. CDR3 in DNA: TGTGCCAGCAGCCGCCTAGATACGCAGTATTTT. The whole variable domain, filled in from reference TRBV28 and TRBJ2-3, reads DVKVTQSSRYLVKRTGEKVFLECVQDMDHENMFWYRQDPGLGLRLIYFSYDVKMKEKGDIPEGYSVSREKKERFSLILESASTNQTSMYLCASSRLDTQYFGPGTRLTVL.